These 32 T cell receptor beta chains came from one sample sequenced in a study of T cell changes during pregnancy in multiple sclerosis. Sequencing used immunoSEQ multiplex PCR; TCRdb keeps in-frame clones, though not all of them. This sample carries some 38,000 clones, 75% to 95% of them seen once, and the ten largest clones take 12%. Sequenced here: CD8+ T cells from peripheral blood mononuclear cells, sampled after pregnancy. Receptor source: a female donor with multiple sclerosis, enrolled in a pregnancy study.

V gene TRBV28 combines with J gene TRBJ1-1, with a weak D call TRBD1 (6 bases). CDR3 length: 19 amino acids. Trimming removed 3 bases at V and 0 bases at J, with 23 bases between. Germline CDR1 and CDR2: MDHEN and SYDVKM. The CDR3 protein is CASSLPGARQGWVNTEAFF. The CDR3 region has the DNA TGTGCCAGCAGTTTGCCCGGGGCCCGTCAGGGGTGGGTGAACACTGAAGCTTTCTTT.

The J gene is TRBJ2-3, the V gene TRBV12-2; TRBD1, the D gene given by the table, was not confirmed from the DNA. TRBV12-2 is termed a pseudogene. The CDR3 is made up of 15 amino acids. The CDR3 DNA reads as TGTGCAAGTCGCCTGCGGACAGGCAGCACAGATACGCAGTATTTT. The encoded protein is CASRLRTGSTDTQYF.

The chain links TRBV7-6 to TRBJ2-1; 10 bases are a match to TRBD2. Unmatched junction bases numbered 10, after V lost 1 base and J lost 4 bases. Germline CDR1 is SGHVS and CDR2 is FNYEAQ. The CDR3 has 18 amino acids. CDR3 DNA: TGTGCCAGCAGCTTAGATCACCCTCTACTAGCGGGATACAATGAGCAGTTCTTC. Translated: CASSLDHPLLAGYNEQFF.

The genes are TRBV5-6 and TRBJ1-1; D is possibly TRBD1 (6 bases). The CDR3 is made up of 14 amino acids. Germline V gene lookup returns CDR1 SGHDT and CDR2 YYEEEE. The V and J ends lost 6 bases and 7 bases respectively, with 19 bases between them. CDR3 nucleotide sequence: TGTGCCAGCACCTTCCGACAGGTCACTCTTGAAGCTTTCTTT. Translated: CASTFRQVTLEAFF. Full variable domain (outside the CDR3, taken from reference TRBV5-6 and TRBJ1-1): DAGVTQSPTHLIKTRGQQVTLRCSPKSGHDTVSWYQQALGQGPQFIFQYYEEEERQRGNFPDRFSGHQFPNYSSELNVNALLLGDSALYLCASTFRQVTLEAFFGQGTRLTVV.

The chain carries TRBV27 and TRBJ2-1; a possible D gene is TRBD1 (6 bases). This CDR3 is built from 15 residues. The germline gives CDR1 MNHEY, CDR2 SMNVEV (reference sequence). V was shortened by 8 bases and J by 6 bases, with 20 bases between the two germline ends. The CDR3 DNA reads as TGTGCCAGCCGCCGACCGACAGGAGCCACCAATGAGCAGTTCTTC. Protein sequence: CASRRPTGATNEQFF.

The J gene is TRBJ1-1, the V gene TRBV7-8, with D unclear. The germline V gene encodes CDR1 SGHVS and CDR2 FQNEAQ. The germline V and J ends were trimmed by 7 bases and 8 bases, with 14 bases remaining between them. The CDR3 has 12 residues. The CDR3 here is CASTKTAGEAFF. CDR3 coding DNA: TGTGCCAGCACAAAAACGGCAGGCGAAGCTTTCTTT.

The chain uses TRBV15 and TRBJ1-5, with a tentative D call TRBD1 (6 bases). Germline CDR1 LNHNV, CDR2 YYDKDF (reference sequence). Trimming cost V 0 bases and J 4 bases, with 16 bases left between them. This CDR3 spans 17 amino acids. As DNA, the CDR3 is TGTGCCACCAGCAGAGATAGGGGTAACAGGGATAATCAGCCCCAGCATTTT. This translates into CATSRDRGNRDNQPQHF.

This clone appeared once. In nucleotides, the CDR3 is TGTGCCAGCAGCTTCGGGACATTCAACTACGAGCAGTACTTC. This codes for CASSFGTFNYEQYF. This chain links TRBV7-8 with TRBJ2-7; possibly TRBD1 for D (6 bases). The CDR3 totals 14 residues. Germline CDR1 and CDR2: SGHVS and FQNEAQ. The V end was cut by 3 bases, the J end by 3 bases, with 12 bases between.

As DNA, the CDR3 is TGTGCCAGCACGGGACAGGACTCCTACGAGCAGTACTTC. Protein: CASTGQDSYEQYF. The chain uses TRBV27 and TRBJ2-7; the match to TRBD1 covers 8 bases. Germline V gene sequence: CDR1 MNHEY, CDR2 SMNVEV (reference sequence). The CDR3 extends over 13 amino acids. Trimming took 7 bases from V and 0 from J; bases not matched to a gene: 2.

As DNA, the CDR3 is TGTGCCAGCAGTGGCTTGACAGGGGAGGACACAGATACGCAGTATTTT. Amino acids: CASSGLTGEDTDTQYF. J is TRBJ2-3 and V is TRBV2, with 8 bases fitting TRBD1. Unmatched junction bases numbered 8, after V lost 4 bases and J lost 2 bases. The CDR3 is 16 amino acids. Germline V CDR1 and CDR2: SNHLY, FYNNEI.

The V gene is TRBV4-1, the J gene TRBJ2-7, with 10 bases matching TRBD1. Trimming at V came to 3 bases and at J to 5 bases, leaving 7 bases not matched to a gene. This CDR3 region has 15 residues. Germline CDR1 MGHRA, CDR2 YSYEKL. The CDR3 protein is CASSQGTGERDEQYF. As DNA, the CDR3 is TGCGCCAGCAGCCAGGGGACAGGGGAACGCGACGAGCAGTACTTC.

The chain couples TRBV5-6 to TRBJ2-7; 8 bases agree with TRBD1. V gave up 1 base and J gave up 4 bases; unmatched junction bases: 10. The V gene's germline CDR1 is SGHDT and CDR2 YYEEEE. This CDR3 comprises 16 residues. CDR3 DNA sequence: TGTGCCAGCAGCTTGTGGACGGGACAGGTGCCTTACGAGCAGTACTTC. This translates into CASSLWTGQVPYEQYF.

The chain joins TRBV7-2 to TRBJ1-3; D is ambiguous. The CDR3 loop spans 13 amino acids. The germline V gene encodes CDR1 SGHTA and CDR2 FQGNSA. Between the trimmed V and J ends, which lost 2 bases and 15 bases, there was a span of 17 bases. The CDR3 bases are TGTGCCAGCAGCTTATTCGGGGAGCCCGGTGGATATTTT. This sequence encodes CASSLFGEPGGYF.

This clone was observed a few times. The chain links TRBV19 to TRBJ2-2; tentative D call: TRBD2 (5 bases). Germline V gene data show CDR1 as LNHDA and CDR2 as SQIVND (reference sequence). The length of the CDR3 is 12 residues. The V and J ends lost 7 bases and 3 bases respectively, with 6 bases between them. CDR3 nucleotides: TGTGCCAGTATGGGAGACACCGGGGAGCTGTTTTTT. Protein sequence: CASMGDTGELFF.

The CDR3 sequence: CASSLDSSYEQYF. The CDR3 DNA is TGTGCCAGCAGCTTGGACTCCTCCTACGAGCAGTACTTC. V usage is TRBV7-9 and J usage is TRBJ2-7; weak D call: TRBD2 (5 bases). This CDR3 spans 13 amino acids. Germline CDR1 is SEHNR and CDR2 is FQNEAQ (reference sequence). V was clipped by 3 bases and J by 0 bases, with 6 bases between them.

Note on this clone: Other nucleotide sequences in the sample specify the same CDR3. V usage is TRBV15 and J usage is TRBJ2-5; maybe TRBD1 (6 bases). The germline V gene has CDR1 LNHNV and CDR2 YYDKDF (reference sequence). The CDR3 consists of 14 residues. Trimming left V 0 bases short and J 2 bases short, with 7 bases between. This chain's CDR3 is CATSRDRGQETQYF. The CDR3 bases are TGTGCCACCAGCAGAGACAGGGGACAAGAGACCCAGTACTTC.

This chain uses TRBV13 with TRBJ2-3; TRBD2 matches at 13 bases. Per germline, CDR1 PRHDT and CDR2 FYEKMQ (reference sequence). V dropped 1 base and J dropped 2; count of bases not matched to a gene: 9. The CDR3 runs to 19 residues. The CDR3 sequence is CASSLDRLAGGPYTDTQYF. CDR3 DNA sequence: TGTGCCAGCAGCTTAGACAGACTAGCGGGGGGCCCCTACACAGATACGCAGTATTTT.

The chain uses TRBV29-1 and TRBJ2-1; 11 bases are shared with TRBD2. After removal of 6 bases from V and 4 bases from J, the junction contained 5 bases not matched to a gene. Germline CDR1 is SQVTM and CDR2 is ANQGSEA. This CDR3 is 14 amino acids long. The CDR3 here is CSVPTSGTYNEQFF. CDR3 bases: TGCAGCGTCCCGACTAGCGGGACGTACAATGAGCAGTTCTTC.

The V call is TRBV10-3, the J call TRBJ1-1; D uncertain. The CDR3 covers 16 residues. V was trimmed by 8 bases and J by 0 bases, leaving 19 bases between them. In germline, CDR1 is ENHRY, CDR2 SYGVKD. CDR3 nucleotides: TGTGCCATCCGGAGTAGCCGGCGCCCTATGAACACTGAAGCTTTCTTT. Its protein is CAIRSSRRPMNTEAFF.

The CDR3 bases are TGTGCCAGCAGCTCGCAGGGCAATCAGCCCCAGCATTTT. The encoded protein is CASSSQGNQPQHF. This sequence joins TRBV11-2 and TRBJ1-5; no clear D gene. There are 13 residues in the CDR3. Trimming shortened V by 4 bases and J by 2 bases, and 6 bases separated the two germline ends. Germline CDR1 is SGHAT and CDR2 is FQNNGV.

V gene TRBV6-5 combines with J gene TRBJ2-2, with unresolved D. V was clipped by 8 bases and J by 11 bases, with 18 bases between them. CDR1 MNHEY and CDR2 SVGAGI come from the germline V gene. This CDR3 is built from 13 residues. For the CDR3, the DNA is TGTGCCAGCTCCTCCCTCCCGGGTCGAGAGCTGTTTTTT. Amino acid sequence: CASSSLPGRELFF.

The rearrangement joins TRBV20-1 to TRBJ2-1, with unresolved D. The V gene's germline CDR1 is DFQATT and CDR2 SNEGSKA (reference sequence). This CDR3 spans 8 amino acids. With 6 bases removed from V and 13 bases from J, the gap between germline ends came to 7 bases. The CDR3 protein is CSAFPQFF. The CDR3, as DNA: TGCAGTGCGTTCCCTCAGTTCTTC.

Only one count was recorded for this clone. This chain connects TRBV6-1 to TRBJ2-7; 8 nucleotides line up with TRBD2. The CDR3 loop spans 17 amino acids. V was pared by 3 bases and J by 0 bases, with 10 bases of the junction left unmatched. CDR1 is MNHNS, CDR2 SASEGT, per germline. CDR3 amino acids: CASSERGSGVLSYEQYF. The DNA of the CDR3 is TGTGCCAGCAGTGAGAGAGGTAGCGGGGTCCTCTCCTACGAGCAGTACTTC.

The chain uses TRBV19 and TRBJ1-1, with 10 bases lining up with TRBD1. Trimming removed 6 bases from V and 11 bases from J; junction bases left unmatched: 9. Germline CDR1 reads LNHDA; CDR2 reads SQIVND (reference sequence). The CDR3 is made up of 13 amino acids. The CDR3 bases are TGTGCCAGTAGCCCCGGGACAGGGGCCCCGGCTTTCTTT. Protein: CASSPGTGAPAFF.

The chain combines TRBV27 with TRBJ2-1; D is perhaps TRBD2 (5 bases). Per the germline V gene, CDR1 is MNHEY and CDR2 is SMNVEV (reference sequence). V lost 10 bases to trimming and J lost 9 bases, with 13 bases between them. The CDR3 has 11 amino acids. This CDR3 is CATGLRGEQFF. The DNA of the CDR3 is TGTGCCACTGGACTCCGGGGTGAGCAGTTCTTC.

The chain employs TRBV19 and TRBJ2-4; 8 nucleotides agree with TRBD2. J lost 0 bases, V lost 5 bases, and 6 bases had no gene match. CDR3 length: 16 residues. Germline V CDR1 and CDR2: LNHDA, SQIVND (reference sequence). CDR3 protein: CASSPGGDLAKNIQYF. CDR3 nucleotide sequence: TGTGCCAGTAGTCCCGGGGGGGACCTAGCCAAAAACATTCAGTACTTC. The variable domain in full, completed from reference TRBV19 and TRBJ2-4, reads DGGITQSPKYLFRKEGQNVTLSCEQNLNHDAMYWYRQDPGQGLRLIYYSQIVNDFQKGDIAEGYSVSREKKESFPLTVTSAQKNPTAFYLCASSPGGDLAKNIQYFGAGTRLSVL.

The chain couples TRBV7-2 to TRBJ2-7; TRBD2 matches at 10 bases. V shed 2 bases, J shed 2 bases, and the junction held 3 bases outside the gene matches. The CDR3 contains 15 residues. From germline, CDR1 is SGHTA and CDR2 FQGNSA. This CDR3 reads CASSLRSGGAYEQYF. The DNA of the CDR3 is TGTGCCAGCAGCTTAAGGAGCGGGGGGGCCTACGAGCAGTACTTC.

The genes are TRBV30 and TRBJ1-1, with 7 nucleotides matching TRBD1. J lost 6 bases, V lost 5 bases, and 9 bases had no gene match. The germline gives CDR1 GTSNPN, CDR2 SVGIG (reference sequence). The CDR3 runs to 13 residues. This chain's CDR3 is CAWGKQGRPEAFF. The CDR3 bases are TGTGCCTGGGGTAAACAGGGGAGGCCTGAAGCTTTCTTT.

V and J are TRBV13 and TRBJ1-2, with 10 nucleotides matching TRBD1. Germline V gene sequence: CDR1 PRHDT, CDR2 FYEKMQ (reference sequence). The CDR3 runs 14 residues. Trimming took 5 bases from V and 7 from J; bases not matched to a gene: 7. The CDR3 loop reads CASSHPDRGLGYTF. The CDR3 region has the DNA TGTGCCAGCAGCCATCCTGACAGGGGGCTTGGCTACACCTTC. Full variable domain (missing parts from reference TRBV13 and TRBJ1-2): AAGVIQSPRHLIKEKRETATLKCYPIPRHDTVYWYQQGPGQDPQFLISFYEKMQSDKGSIPDRFSAQQFSDYHSELNMSSLELGDSALYFCASSHPDRGLGYTFGSGTRLTVV.

This sequence joins TRBV2 and TRBJ1-5; D unclear. Germline V lookup: CDR1 SNHLY, CDR2 FYNNEI. Trimming shortened V by 3 bases and J by 6 bases, and 12 bases separated the two germline ends. The CDR3 totals 14 residues. Here the CDR3 DNA reads TGTGCCAGCAGTGACATGAGGGTTACTCAGCCCCAGCATTTT. It specifies CASSDMRVTQPQHF.

The chain uses TRBV9 and TRBJ2-7; D is unclear. Germline V gene data show CDR1 as SGDLS and CDR2 as YYNGEE. This CDR3 comprises 12 residues. The V end was cut by 0 bases, the J end by 6 bases, with 7 bases between. This CDR3 is CASSVDSGEQYF. The CDR3 DNA follows: TGTGCCAGCAGCGTAGATTCCGGCGAGCAGTACTTC. The variable domain in full, completed from reference TRBV9 and TRBJ2-7, reads DSGVTQTPKHLITATGQRVTLRCSPRSGDLSVYWYQQSLDQGLQFLIQYYNGEERAKGNILERFSAQQFPDLHSELNLSSLELGDSALYFCASSVDSGEQYFGPGTRLTVT.

This chain joins TRBV7-9 and TRBJ1-1; D call uncertain. Germline CDR1 SEHNR, CDR2 FQNEAQ (reference sequence). V lost 1 base to trimming and J lost 1 base, with 10 bases between them. This CDR3 spans 15 amino acids. CDR3 sequence (DNA): TGTGCCAGCAGCTTAGAGGGAGCGGAGAACACTGAAGCTTTCTTT. It yields the protein CASSLEGAENTEAFF.